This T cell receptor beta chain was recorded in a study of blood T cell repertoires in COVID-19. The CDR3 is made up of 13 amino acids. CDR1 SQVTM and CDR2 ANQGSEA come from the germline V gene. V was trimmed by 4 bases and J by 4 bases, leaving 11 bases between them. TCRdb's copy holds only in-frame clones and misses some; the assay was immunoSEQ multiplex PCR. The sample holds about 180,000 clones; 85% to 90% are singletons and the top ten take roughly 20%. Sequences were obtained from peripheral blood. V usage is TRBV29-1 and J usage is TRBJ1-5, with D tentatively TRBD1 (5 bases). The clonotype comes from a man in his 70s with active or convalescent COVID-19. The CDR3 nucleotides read TGCAGCGTTGCCCAGGGTTCAAATCAGCCCCAGCATTTT. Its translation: CSVAQGSNQPQHF.